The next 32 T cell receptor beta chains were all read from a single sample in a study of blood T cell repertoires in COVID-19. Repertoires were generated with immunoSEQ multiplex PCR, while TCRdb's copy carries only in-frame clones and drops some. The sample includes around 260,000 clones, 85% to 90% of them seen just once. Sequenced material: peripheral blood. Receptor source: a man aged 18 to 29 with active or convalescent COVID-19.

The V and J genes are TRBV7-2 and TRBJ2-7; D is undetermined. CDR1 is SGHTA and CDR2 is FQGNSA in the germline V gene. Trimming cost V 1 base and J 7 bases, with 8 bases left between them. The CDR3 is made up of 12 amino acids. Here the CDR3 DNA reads TGTGCCAGCAGCTTAGTGAATAGAGAGCAGTACTTC. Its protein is CASSLVNREQYF. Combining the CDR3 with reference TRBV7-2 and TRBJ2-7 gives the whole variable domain GAGVSQSPSNKVTEKGKDVELRCDPISGHTALYWYRQSLGQGLEFLIYFQGNSAPDKSGLPSDRFSAERTGGSVSTLTIQRTQQEDSAVYLCASSLVNREQYFGPGTRLTVT.

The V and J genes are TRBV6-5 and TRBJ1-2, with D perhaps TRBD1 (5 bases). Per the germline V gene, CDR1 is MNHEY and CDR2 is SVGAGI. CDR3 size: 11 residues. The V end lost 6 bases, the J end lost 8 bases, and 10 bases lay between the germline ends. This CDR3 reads CASRGGVGYTF. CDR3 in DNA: TGTGCCAGCAGGGGGGGGGTAGGCTACACCTTC.

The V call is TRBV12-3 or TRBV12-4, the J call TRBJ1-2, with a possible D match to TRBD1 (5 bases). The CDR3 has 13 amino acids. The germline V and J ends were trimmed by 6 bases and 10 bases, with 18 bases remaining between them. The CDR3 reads CASRIGTLPAYTF. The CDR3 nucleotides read TGTGCCAGCAGAATCGGGACTCTCCCTGCCTACACCTTC.

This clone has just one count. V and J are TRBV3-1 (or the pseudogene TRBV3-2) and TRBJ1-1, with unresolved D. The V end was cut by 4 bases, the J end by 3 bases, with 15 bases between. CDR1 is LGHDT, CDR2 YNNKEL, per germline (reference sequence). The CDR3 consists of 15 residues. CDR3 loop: CASSLEDSSYTEAFF. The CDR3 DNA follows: TGTGCCAGCAGCCTGGAGGATTCTTCGTACACTGAAGCTTTCTTT.

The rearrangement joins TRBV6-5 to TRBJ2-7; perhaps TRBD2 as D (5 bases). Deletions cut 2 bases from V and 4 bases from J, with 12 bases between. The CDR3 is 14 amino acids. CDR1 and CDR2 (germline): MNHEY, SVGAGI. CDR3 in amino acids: CASSYGPPGYEQYF. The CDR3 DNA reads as TGTGCCAGCAGTTACGGTCCGCCGGGGTACGAGCAGTACTTC.

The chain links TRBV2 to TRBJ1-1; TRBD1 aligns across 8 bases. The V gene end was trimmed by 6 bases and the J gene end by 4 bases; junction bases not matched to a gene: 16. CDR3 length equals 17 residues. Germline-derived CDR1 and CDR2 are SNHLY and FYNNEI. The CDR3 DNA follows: TGTGCCAGCAGCGCCGGGACAGGTCCCCGGTCGGGCACTGAAGCTTTCTTT. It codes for CASSAGTGPRSGTEAFF.

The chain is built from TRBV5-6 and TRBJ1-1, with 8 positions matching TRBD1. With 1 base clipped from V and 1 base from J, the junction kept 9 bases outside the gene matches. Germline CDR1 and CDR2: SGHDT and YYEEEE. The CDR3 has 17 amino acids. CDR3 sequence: CASSLFQRQGRNTEAFF. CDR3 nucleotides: TGTGCCAGCAGCTTGTTTCAGCGACAGGGGAGGAACACTGAAGCTTTCTTT.

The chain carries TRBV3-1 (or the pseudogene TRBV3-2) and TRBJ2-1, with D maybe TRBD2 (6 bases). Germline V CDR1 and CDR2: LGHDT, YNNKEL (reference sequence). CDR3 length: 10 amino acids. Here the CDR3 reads CARRRELEFF. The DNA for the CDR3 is TGTGCTAGGAGACGGGAGTTAGAGTTCTTC.

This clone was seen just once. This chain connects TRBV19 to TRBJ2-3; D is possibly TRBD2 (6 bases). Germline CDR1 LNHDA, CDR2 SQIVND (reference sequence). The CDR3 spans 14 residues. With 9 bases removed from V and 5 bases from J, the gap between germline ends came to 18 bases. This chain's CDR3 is CASLAPGAVDTQYF. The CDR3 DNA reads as TGTGCCAGCTTAGCACCGGGAGCCGTAGATACGCAGTATTTT.

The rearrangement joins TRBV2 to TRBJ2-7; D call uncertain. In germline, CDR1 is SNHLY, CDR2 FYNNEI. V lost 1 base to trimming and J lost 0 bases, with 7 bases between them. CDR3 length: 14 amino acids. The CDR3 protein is CASSEVRSSYEQYF. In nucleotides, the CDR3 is TGTGCCAGCAGTGAAGTTCGCAGCTCCTACGAGCAGTACTTC.

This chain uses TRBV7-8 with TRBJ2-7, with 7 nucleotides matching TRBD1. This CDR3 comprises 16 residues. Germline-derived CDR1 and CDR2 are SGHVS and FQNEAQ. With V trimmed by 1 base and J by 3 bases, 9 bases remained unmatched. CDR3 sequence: CASSLGQGGLFYEQYF. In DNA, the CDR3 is TGTGCCAGCAGCTTAGGACAGGGCGGCCTCTTCTACGAGCAGTACTTC.

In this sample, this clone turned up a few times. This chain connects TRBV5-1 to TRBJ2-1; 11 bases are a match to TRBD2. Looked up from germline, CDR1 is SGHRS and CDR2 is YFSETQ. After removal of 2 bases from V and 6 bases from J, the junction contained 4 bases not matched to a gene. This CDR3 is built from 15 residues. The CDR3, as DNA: TGCGCCAGCAGCTTACTAGCGGGGGAGGCCAATGAGCAGTTCTTC. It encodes CASSLLAGEANEQFF.

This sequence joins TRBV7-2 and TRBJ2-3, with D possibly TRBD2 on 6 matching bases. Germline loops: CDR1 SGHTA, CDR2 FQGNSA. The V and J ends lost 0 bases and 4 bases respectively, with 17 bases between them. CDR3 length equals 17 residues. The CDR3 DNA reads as TGTGCCAGCAGCTTAGCCACGGGACTCTTGGGAGCAGATACGCAGTATTTT. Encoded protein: CASSLATGLLGADTQYF.

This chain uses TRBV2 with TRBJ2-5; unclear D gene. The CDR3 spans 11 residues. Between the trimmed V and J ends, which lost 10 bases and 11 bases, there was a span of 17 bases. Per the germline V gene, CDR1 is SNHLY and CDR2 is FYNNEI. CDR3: CATARQDFQYF. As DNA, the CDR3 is TGTGCCACCGCCCGACAAGATTTTCAGTACTTC.

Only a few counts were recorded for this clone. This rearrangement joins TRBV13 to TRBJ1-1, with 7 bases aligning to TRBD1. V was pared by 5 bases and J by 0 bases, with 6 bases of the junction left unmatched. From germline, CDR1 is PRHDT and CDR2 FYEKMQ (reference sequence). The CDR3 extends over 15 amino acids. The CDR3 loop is CASSKQGHMNTEAFF. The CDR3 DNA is TGTGCCAGCAGCAAACAGGGGCATATGAACACTGAAGCTTTCTTT.

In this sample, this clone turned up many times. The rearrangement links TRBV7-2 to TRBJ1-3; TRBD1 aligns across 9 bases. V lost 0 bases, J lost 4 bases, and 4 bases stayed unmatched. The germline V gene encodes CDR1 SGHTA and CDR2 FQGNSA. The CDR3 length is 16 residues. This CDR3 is CASSLAPGQGGNTIYF. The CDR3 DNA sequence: TGTGCCAGCAGCTTAGCCCCGGGACAGGGAGGAAACACCATATATTTT.

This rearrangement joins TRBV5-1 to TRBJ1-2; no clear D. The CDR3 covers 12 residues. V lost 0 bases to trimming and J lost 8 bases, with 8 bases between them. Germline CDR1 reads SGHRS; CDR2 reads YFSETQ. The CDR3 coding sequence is TGCGCCAGCAGCTTGGAGGGAGAAGGCTACACCTTC. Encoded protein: CASSLEGEGYTF. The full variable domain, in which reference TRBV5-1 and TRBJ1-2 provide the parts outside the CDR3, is KAGVTQTPRYLIKTRGQQVTLSCSPISGHRSVSWYQQTPGQGLQFLFEYFSETQRNKGNFPGRFSGRQFSNSRSEMNVSTLELGDSALYLCASSLEGEGYTFGSGTRLTVV.

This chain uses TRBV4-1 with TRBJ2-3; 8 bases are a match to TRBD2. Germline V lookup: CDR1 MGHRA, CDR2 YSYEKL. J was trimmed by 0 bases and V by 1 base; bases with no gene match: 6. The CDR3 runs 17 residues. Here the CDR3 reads CASSQALKRGSTDTQYF. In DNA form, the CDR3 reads TGCGCCAGCAGCCAAGCGCTAAAGCGGGGGAGCACAGATACGCAGTATTTT.

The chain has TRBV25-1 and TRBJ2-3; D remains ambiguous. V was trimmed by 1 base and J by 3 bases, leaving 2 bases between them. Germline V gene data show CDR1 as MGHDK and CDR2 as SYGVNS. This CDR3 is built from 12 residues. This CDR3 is CASSESTDTQYF. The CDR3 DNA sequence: TGTGCCAGCAGTGAATCGACAGATACGCAGTATTTT.

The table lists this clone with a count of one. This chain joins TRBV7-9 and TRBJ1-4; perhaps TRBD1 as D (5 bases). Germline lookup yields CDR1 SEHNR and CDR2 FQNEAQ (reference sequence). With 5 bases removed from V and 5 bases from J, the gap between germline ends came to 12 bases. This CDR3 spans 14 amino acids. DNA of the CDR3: TGTGCCAGCAGCCCCCCTCGGGGGAATGAAAAACTGTTTTTT. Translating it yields CASSPPRGNEKLFF.

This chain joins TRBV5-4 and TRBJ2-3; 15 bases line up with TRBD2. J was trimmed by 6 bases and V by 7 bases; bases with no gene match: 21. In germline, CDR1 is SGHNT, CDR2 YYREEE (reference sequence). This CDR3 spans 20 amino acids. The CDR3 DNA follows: TGTGCCAGCGTACCTTTTACGTTAGGACTAGCGGGGGGGCCGACGGATACGCAGTATTTT. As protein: CASVPFTLGLAGGPTDTQYF.

The CDR3 DNA follows: TGCGCCAGCAGCCCCCCGACAGGGAAAAATTCACCCCTCCACTTT. Translation: CASSPPTGKNSPLHF. V is TRBV4-1 and J is TRBJ1-6; 7 positions agree with TRBD1. Germline loops: CDR1 MGHRA, CDR2 YSYEKL. The ends lost 4 bases at V and 7 bases at J; junction bases unmatched: 7. This CDR3 is 15 amino acids long.

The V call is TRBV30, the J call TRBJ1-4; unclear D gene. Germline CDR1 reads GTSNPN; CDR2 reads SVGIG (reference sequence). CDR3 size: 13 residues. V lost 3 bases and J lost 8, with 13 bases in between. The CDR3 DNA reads TGTGCCTGGAGGGGTTTCGGCGGCGAAAAACTGTTTTTT. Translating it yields CAWRGFGGEKLFF.

CDR3 protein: CAWSVPWEQGWTEAFF. In nucleotides, the CDR3 is TGTGCCTGGAGTGTACCCTGGGAACAGGGTTGGACTGAAGCTTTCTTT. The genes are TRBV30 and TRBJ1-1; D possibly corresponds to TRBD1 (6 bases). Germline CDR1 is GTSNPN and CDR2 is SVGIG (reference sequence). Deletions cut 0 bases from V and 5 bases from J, with 19 bases between. The CDR3 has 16 amino acids.

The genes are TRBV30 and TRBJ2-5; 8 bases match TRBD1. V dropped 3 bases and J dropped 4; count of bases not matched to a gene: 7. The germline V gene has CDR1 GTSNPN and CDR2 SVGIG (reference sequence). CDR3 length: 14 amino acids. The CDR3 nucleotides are TGTGCCTGGAGGAGGCCGACAGGGGTAGAGACCCAGTACTTC. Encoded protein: CAWRRPTGVETQYF.

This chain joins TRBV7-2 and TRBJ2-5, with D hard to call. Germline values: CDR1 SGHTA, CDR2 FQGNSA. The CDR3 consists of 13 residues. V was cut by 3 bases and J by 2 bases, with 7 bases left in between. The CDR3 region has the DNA TGTGCCAGCAGCTTCTCCTTTCAAGAGACCCAGTACTTC. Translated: CASSFSFQETQYF.

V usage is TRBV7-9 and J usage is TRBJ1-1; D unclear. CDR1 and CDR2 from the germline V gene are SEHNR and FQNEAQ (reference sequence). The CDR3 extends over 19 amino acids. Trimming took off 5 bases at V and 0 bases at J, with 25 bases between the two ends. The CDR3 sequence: CASSLKRAAVRKVNTEAFF. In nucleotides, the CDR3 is TGTGCCAGCAGCCTAAAAAGGGCAGCGGTCAGGAAGGTGAACACTGAAGCTTTCTTT.

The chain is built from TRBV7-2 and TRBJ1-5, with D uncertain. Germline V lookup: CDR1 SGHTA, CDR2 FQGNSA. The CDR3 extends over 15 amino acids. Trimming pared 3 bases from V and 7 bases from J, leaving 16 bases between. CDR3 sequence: CASSLETGLWQPQHF. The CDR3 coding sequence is TGTGCCAGCAGCTTGGAGACTGGCCTTTGGCAGCCCCAGCATTTT.

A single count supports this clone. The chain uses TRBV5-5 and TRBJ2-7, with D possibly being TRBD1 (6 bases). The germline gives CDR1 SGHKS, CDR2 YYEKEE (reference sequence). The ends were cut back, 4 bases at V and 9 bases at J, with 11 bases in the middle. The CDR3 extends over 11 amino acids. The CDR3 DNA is TGTGCCAGCAGCCTGACAGGCGGGCAGTACTTC. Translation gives CASSLTGGQYF.

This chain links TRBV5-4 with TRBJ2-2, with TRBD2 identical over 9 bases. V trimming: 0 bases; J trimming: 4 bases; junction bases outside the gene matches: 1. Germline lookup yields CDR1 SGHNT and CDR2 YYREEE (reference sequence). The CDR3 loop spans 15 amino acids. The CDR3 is CASSLGSGGTGELFF. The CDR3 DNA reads TGTGCCAGCAGCTTGGGTAGCGGGGGCACCGGGGAGCTGTTTTTT. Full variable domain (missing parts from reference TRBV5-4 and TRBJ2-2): ETGVTQSPTHLIKTRGQQVTLRCSSQSGHNTVSWYQQALGQGPQFIFQYYREEENGRGNFPPRFSGLQFPNYSSELNVNALELDDSALYLCASSLGSGGTGELFFGEGSRLTVL.

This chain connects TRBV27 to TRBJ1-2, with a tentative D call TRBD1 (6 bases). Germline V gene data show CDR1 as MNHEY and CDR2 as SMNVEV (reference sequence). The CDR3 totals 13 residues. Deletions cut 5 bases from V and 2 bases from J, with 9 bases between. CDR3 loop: CASSPTGNYGYTF. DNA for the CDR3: TGTGCCAGCAGTCCCACAGGGAACTATGGCTACACCTTC.

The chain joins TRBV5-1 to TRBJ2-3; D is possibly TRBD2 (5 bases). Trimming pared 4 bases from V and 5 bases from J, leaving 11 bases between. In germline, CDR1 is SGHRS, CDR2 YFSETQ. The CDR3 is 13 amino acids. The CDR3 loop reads CASSPEVIDTQYF. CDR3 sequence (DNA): TGCGCCAGCAGCCCGGAGGTAATAGATACGCAGTATTTT. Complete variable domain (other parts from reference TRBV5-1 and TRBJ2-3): KAGVTQTPRYLIKTRGQQVTLSCSPISGHRSVSWYQQTPGQGLQFLFEYFSETQRNKGNFPGRFSGRQFSNSRSEMNVSTLELGDSALYLCASSPEVIDTQYFGPGTRLTVL.